This T cell receptor beta chain was sequenced during a study of blood T cell repertoires in COVID-19. On the study more broadly: In each case, the material was cDNA or gDNA derived from T cells, B-cell-depleted T cells, or PBMCs.

This clone appeared a few times. CDR3 length: 16 residues. Trimming removed 8 bases from V and 0 bases from J; junction bases left unmatched: 7. Germline V CDR1 and CDR2: MNHNS, SASEGT. In the authors' workflow: The authors estimated nucleated cell counts from reference gene primer amplification. Generated by immunoSEQ multiplex PCR, the TCRdb table keeps only in-frame clones and is missing some. That table supplies the V and J calls and clone size; D and trimming were determined from the DNA. The data contain about 190,000 clones, roughly 83% of them singletons. Symptom resolution, clearance, or two negative PCRs marked the recovered donors of Cohort 3.

Material for sequencing was PBMCs or T cells enriched from blood (not recorded which). This chain uses TRBV6-1 with TRBJ2-2; 9 bases map to TRBD1. The receptor's source is a woman aged 25 to 45 who had recovered from COVID-19. This chain's CDR3 is CASLEGTGTNTGELFF. Here the CDR3 DNA reads TGTGCCAGCCTTGAAGGGACAGGGACGAACACCGGGGAGCTGTTTTTT.